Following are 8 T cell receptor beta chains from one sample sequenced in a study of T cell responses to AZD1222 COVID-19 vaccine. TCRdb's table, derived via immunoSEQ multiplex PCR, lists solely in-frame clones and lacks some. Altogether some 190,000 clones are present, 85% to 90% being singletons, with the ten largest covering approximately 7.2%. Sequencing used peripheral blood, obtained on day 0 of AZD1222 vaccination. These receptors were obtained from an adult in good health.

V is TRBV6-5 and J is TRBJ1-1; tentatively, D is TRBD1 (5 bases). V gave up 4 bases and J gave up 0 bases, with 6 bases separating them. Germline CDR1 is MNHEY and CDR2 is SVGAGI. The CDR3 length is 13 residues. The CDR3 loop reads CASSSRVNTEAFF. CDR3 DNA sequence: TGTGCCAGCAGTTCCAGGGTGAACACTGAAGCTTTCTTT.

CDR3 loop: CASTLLGSGTEAFF. The DNA of the CDR3 is TGTGCCAGCACACTCCTAGGTAGTGGTACTGAAGCTTTCTTT. The gene calls are TRBV19 and TRBJ1-1, with no clear D. Trimming took off 9 bases at V and 5 bases at J, with 19 bases between the two ends. In germline, CDR1 is LNHDA, CDR2 SQIVND (reference sequence). The CDR3 sequence is 14 residues long.

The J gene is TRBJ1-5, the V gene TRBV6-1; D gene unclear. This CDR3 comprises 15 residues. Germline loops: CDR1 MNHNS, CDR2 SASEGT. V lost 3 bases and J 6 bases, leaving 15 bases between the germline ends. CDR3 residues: CASSELRQDRQPQHF. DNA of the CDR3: TGTGCCAGCAGTGAGTTGAGGCAGGATCGTCAGCCCCAGCATTTT.

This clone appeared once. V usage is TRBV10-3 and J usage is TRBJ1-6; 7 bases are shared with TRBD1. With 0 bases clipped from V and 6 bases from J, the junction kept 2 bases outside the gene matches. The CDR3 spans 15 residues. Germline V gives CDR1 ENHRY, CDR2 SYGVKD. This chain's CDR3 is CAISESGQFNSPLHF. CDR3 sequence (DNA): TGTGCCATCAGTGAGTCGGGACAGTTTAATTCACCCCTCCACTTT.

The DNA for the CDR3 is TGTGCCAGTAACCTAAGGCCTACTAACTCCTACAATGAGCAGTTCTTC. Its protein product is CASNLRPTNSYNEQFF. V and J are TRBV19 and TRBJ2-1, with no clear D. V was shortened by 7 bases and J by 0 bases, with 16 bases between the two germline ends. This CDR3 spans 16 amino acids. Germline CDR1 LNHDA, CDR2 SQIVND (reference sequence).

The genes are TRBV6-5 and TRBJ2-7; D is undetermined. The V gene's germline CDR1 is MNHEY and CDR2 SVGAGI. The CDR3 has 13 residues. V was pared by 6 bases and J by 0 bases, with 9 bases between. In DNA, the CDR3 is TGTGCCAGCAGAGGGCGATCCTCCTACGAGCAGTACGTC. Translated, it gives CASRGRSSYEQYV.

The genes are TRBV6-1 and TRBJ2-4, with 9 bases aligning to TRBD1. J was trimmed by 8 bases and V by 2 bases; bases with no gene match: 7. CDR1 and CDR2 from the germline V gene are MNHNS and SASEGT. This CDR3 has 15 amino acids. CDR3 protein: CASSEPGTGRYIQYF. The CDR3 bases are TGTGCCAGCAGTGAACCCGGGACAGGGAGGTACATTCAGTACTTC.

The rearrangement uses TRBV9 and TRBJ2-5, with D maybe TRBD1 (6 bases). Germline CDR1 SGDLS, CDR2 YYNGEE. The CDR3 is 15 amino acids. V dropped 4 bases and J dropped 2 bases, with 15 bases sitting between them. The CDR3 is CASSQQGARQETQYF. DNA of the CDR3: TGTGCCAGCAGCCAACAGGGCGCCCGACAAGAGACCCAGTACTTC.